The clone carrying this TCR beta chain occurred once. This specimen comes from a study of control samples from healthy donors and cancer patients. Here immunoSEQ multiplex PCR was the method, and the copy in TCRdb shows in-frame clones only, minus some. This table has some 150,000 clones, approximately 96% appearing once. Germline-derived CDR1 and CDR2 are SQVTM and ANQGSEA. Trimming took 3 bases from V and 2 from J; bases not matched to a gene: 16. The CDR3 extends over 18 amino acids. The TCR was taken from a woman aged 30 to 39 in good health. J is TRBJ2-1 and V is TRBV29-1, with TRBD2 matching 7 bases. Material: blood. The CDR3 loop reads CSVEGVARASGAYNEQFF. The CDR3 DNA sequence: TGCAGCGTTGAGGGGGTCGCGAGGGCTAGCGGAGCCTACAATGAGCAGTTCTTC.